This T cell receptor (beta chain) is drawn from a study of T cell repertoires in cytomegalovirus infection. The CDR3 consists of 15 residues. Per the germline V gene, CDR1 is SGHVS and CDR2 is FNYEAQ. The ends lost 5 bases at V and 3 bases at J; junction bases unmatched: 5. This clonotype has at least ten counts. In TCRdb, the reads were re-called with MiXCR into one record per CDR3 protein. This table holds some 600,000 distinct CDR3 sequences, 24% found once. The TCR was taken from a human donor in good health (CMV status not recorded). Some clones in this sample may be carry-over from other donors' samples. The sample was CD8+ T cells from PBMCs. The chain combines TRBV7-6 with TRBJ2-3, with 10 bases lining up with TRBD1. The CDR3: CASSRGTGETDTQYF. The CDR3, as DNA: TGTGCCAGCAGCCGCGGGACAGGGGAGACAGATACGCAGTATTTT.